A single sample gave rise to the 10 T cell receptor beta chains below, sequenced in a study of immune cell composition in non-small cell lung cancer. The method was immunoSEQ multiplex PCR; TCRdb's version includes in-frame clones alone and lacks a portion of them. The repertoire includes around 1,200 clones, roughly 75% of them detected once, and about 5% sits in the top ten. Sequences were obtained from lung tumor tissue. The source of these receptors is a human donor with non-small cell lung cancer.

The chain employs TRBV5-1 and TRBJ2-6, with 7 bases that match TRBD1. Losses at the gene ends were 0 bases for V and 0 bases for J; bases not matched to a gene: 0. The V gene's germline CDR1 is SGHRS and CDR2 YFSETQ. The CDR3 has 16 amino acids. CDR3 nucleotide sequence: TGCGCCAGCAGCTTGGCAGGGGGCTCTGGGGCCAACGTCCTGACTTTC. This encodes CASSLAGGSGANVLTF.

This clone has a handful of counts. The CDR3 sequence: CASSGAGRREETQYF. The CDR3 DNA reads as TGCGCCAGCAGCGGGGCGGGACGGCGGGAAGAGACCCAGTACTTC. The rearrangement joins TRBV5-1 to TRBJ2-5, with D possibly TRBD2 on 6 matching bases. The CDR3 has 15 residues. Germline V gene data show CDR1 as SGHRS and CDR2 as YFSETQ. The V and J ends lost 4 bases and 3 bases respectively, with 16 bases between them.

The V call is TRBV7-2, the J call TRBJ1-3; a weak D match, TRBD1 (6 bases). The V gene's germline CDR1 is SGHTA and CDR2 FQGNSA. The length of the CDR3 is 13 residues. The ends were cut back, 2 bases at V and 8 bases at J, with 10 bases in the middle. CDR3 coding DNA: TGTGCCAGCAGCTTACAGGGGCGGGACACCATATATTTT. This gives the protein CASSLQGRDTIYF.

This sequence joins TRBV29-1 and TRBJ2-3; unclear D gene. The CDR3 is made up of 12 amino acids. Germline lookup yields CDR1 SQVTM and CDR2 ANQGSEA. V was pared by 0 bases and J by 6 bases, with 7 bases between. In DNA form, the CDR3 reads TGCAGCGTTGAAGATTCCCGGGATACGCAGTATTTT. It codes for CSVEDSRDTQYF.

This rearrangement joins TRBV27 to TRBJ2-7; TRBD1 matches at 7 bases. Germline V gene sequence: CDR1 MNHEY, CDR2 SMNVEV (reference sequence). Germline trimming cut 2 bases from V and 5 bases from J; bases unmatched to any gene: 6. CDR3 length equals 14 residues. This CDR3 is CASSLGRGGDEQYF. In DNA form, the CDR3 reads TGTGCCAGCAGTTTAGGTAGAGGGGGCGACGAGCAGTACTTC.

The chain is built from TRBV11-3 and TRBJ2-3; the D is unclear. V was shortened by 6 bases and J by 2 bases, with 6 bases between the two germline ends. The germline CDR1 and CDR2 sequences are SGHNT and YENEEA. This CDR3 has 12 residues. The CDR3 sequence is CASSHSTDTQYF. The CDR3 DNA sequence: TGTGCCAGCAGTCACTCCACAGATACGCAGTATTTT.

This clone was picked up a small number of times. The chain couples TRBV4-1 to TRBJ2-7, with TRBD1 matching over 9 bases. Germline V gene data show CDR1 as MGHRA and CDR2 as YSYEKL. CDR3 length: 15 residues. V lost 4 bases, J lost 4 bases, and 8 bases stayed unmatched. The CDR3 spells CASSLSWGQGYEQYF. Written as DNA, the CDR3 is TGCGCCAGCAGCCTATCTTGGGGACAGGGTTACGAGCAGTACTTC.

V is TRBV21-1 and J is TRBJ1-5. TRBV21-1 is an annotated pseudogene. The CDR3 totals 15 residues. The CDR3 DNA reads TGTGCCAGCAGCAAATCGGACGGGGAGAGTCAGCCCCAGCATTTT. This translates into CASSKSDGESQPQHF.

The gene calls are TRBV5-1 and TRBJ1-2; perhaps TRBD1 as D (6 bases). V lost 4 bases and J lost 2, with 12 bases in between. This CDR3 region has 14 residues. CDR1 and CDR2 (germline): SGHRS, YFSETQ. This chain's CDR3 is CASSPGDLNYGYTF. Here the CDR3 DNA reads TGCGCCAGCAGCCCAGGGGACCTAAACTATGGCTACACCTTC.

The CDR3: CASRRGGAWSNYGYTF. CDR3 nucleotides: TGCGCCAGCAGGAGAGGGGGCGCGTGGAGTAACTATGGCTACACCTTC. The chain links TRBV10-1 to TRBJ1-2; TRBD1 matches at 7 bases. Germline V lookup: CDR1 WNHNN, CDR2 SYGVQD (reference sequence). The CDR3 consists of 16 residues. Losses at the gene ends were 6 bases for V and 1 base for J; bases not matched to a gene: 11.